A single sample gave rise to the 27 T cell receptor beta chains below, sequenced in a study of blood T cell repertoires in COVID-19. Using immunoSEQ multiplex PCR, the repertoire was profiled, and TCRdb retains in-frame clones only, with some absent. Of 210,000 or so clones in the sample, 85% to 90% were seen once. The sample was peripheral blood. Source of these receptors: a man aged 25 to 40 with COVID-19, enrolled during active disease.

This clone was counted once. V is TRBV3-1 (or the pseudogene TRBV3-2) and J is TRBJ2-4; tentative D call: TRBD1 (7 bases). The CDR3 is 18 residues long. The germline CDR1 and CDR2 sequences are LGHDT and YNNKEL (reference sequence). V was shortened by 1 base and J by 5 bases, with 21 bases between the two germline ends. CDR3 loop: CASSQVEASGRGENIQYF. Written as DNA, the CDR3 is TGTGCCAGCAGCCAAGTTGAGGCCTCGGGCAGGGGGGAAAACATTCAGTACTTC.

This chain joins TRBV7-3 and TRBJ2-2; 8 bases are shared with TRBD2. The CDR3 is 15 residues long. Trimming removed 6 bases from V and 5 bases from J; junction bases left unmatched: 8. From germline, CDR1 is SGHTA and CDR2 FQGTGA. The chain's CDR3 is CASRSAGGLTGELFF. The CDR3 coding sequence is TGTGCCAGCAGATCCGCGGGAGGACTGACCGGGGAGCTGTTTTTT.

The V and J genes are TRBV7-2 and TRBJ1-2, with D possibly being TRBD1 (6 bases). Trimming removed 1 base from V and 7 bases from J, with 10 bases in between. The CDR3 runs to 13 residues. Germline CDR1 reads SGHTA; CDR2 reads FQGNSA. The CDR3 DNA reads as TGTGCCAGCAGCTTAGACAGGGAGACTGGCTACACCTTC. It codes for CASSLDRETGYTF.

This clone was recorded once. The CDR3 DNA is TGTGCCAGCAGCGCTAGGGACAGGCCCCGCTCTGGGGCCAACGTCCTGACTTTC. It codes for CASSARDRPRSGANVLTF. The chain couples TRBV6-2 or TRBV6-3 to TRBJ2-6, with 8 bases lining up with TRBD1. CDR3 length equals 18 residues. J gave up 0 bases and V 6 bases, and 10 bases lay outside the gene matches. The V gene's germline CDR1 is MNHEY and CDR2 SVGEGT.

The CDR3 DNA sequence: TGCGCCAGCAGCTTGGGACTAGACCCGTTTTGGGACGAGCAGTACTTC. It specifies CASSLGLDPFWDEQYF. J is TRBJ2-7 and V is TRBV5-1, with a possible D match to TRBD2 (6 bases). Germline V gives CDR1 SGHRS, CDR2 YFSETQ. CDR3 length: 16 residues. The V end was cut by 0 bases, the J end by 5 bases, with 18 bases between.

The J gene is TRBJ2-2, the V gene TRBV29-1, with D uncertain. From germline, CDR1 is SQVTM and CDR2 ANQGSEA. The CDR3 covers 14 residues. The V end was cut by 3 bases, the J end by 6 bases, with 14 bases between. CDR3 in DNA: TGCAGCGTTGAGGCGCAGGAAGGCGCCGGGGAGCTGTTTTTT. Residues: CSVEAQEGAGELFF.

The rearrangement links TRBV19 to TRBJ1-2, with 8 bases that match TRBD1. CDR3 length: 13 amino acids. The germline V gene has CDR1 LNHDA and CDR2 SQIVND (reference sequence). The V segment lost 10 bases and the J segment 2 bases; nucleotides outside the gene matches: 6. The CDR3 DNA follows: TGTGCCACCCGGACAGGGCAGAACTATGGCTACACCTTC. The encoded protein is CATRTGQNYGYTF. Drawing the rest from reference TRBV19 and TRBJ1-2, the complete variable domain is DGGITQSPKYLFRKEGQNVTLSCEQNLNHDAMYWYRQDPGQGLRLIYYSQIVNDFQKGDIAEGYSVSREKKESFPLTVTSAQKNPTAFYLCATRTGQNYGYTFGSGTRLTVV.

The rearrangement uses TRBV27 and TRBJ2-7; TRBD1 aligns across 10 bases. Germline loops: CDR1 MNHEY, CDR2 SMNVEV (reference sequence). J lost 5 bases, V lost 3 bases, and 10 bases had no gene match. There are 16 residues in the CDR3. CDR3 nucleotide sequence: TGTGCCAGCAGTTTCCCCTCCGGGACAGGGGTAGACGAGCAGTACTTC. Translated, it gives CASSFPSGTGVDEQYF.

The rearrangement joins TRBV5-5 to TRBJ1-5, with 8 bases fitting TRBD1. Germline V lookup: CDR1 SGHKS, CDR2 YYEKEE (reference sequence). The length of the CDR3 is 14 residues. The junction had 10 bases not matched to a gene; V was cut back by 5 bases and J by 9 bases. CDR3 bases: TGTGCCAGCAGTAACGTACAGGGGGGAGGGCCCCAGCATTTT. Translated: CASSNVQGGGPQHF.

The chain has TRBV29-1 and TRBJ1-2; TRBD1 matches at 9 bases. V lost 3 bases, J lost 8 bases, and 10 bases stayed unmatched. Looked up from germline, CDR1 is SQVTM and CDR2 is ANQGSEA. This CDR3 has 14 amino acids. The CDR3, as DNA: TGCAGCGTTGATTATGAGGGACAGGGTCCGGGCTACACCTTC. This codes for CSVDYEGQGPGYTF.

J is TRBJ1-5 and V is TRBV6-2 or TRBV6-3, with D perhaps TRBD1 (6 bases). Germline-derived CDR1 and CDR2 are MNHEY and SVGEGT. The CDR3 spans 13 residues. V was shortened by 3 bases and J by 4 bases, with 7 bases between the two germline ends. The CDR3 region is CASSYGQNQPQHF. CDR3 DNA sequence: TGTGCCAGCAGTTATGGACAGAATCAGCCCCAGCATTTT.

V and J are TRBV3-1 (or the pseudogene TRBV3-2) and TRBJ2-2; D ambiguous. This CDR3 has 14 residues. The germline CDR1 and CDR2 sequences are LGHDT and YNNKEL (reference sequence). Trimming shortened V by 4 bases and J by 1 base, and 7 bases separated the two germline ends. CDR3 sequence (DNA): TGTGCCAGCAGCCCCGGGTTGAACACCGGGGAGCTGTTTTTT. This codes for CASSPGLNTGELFF.

The CDR3 reads CASGPWDNSNQPQHF. The CDR3 nucleotides are TGTGCCAGCGGACCATGGGACAATAGCAATCAGCCCCAGCATTTT. This chain uses TRBV6-5 with TRBJ1-5; tentatively, D is TRBD1 (6 bases). Trimming cost V 8 bases and J 0 bases, with 14 bases left between them. CDR1 and CDR2 from the germline V gene are MNHEY and SVGAGI. This CDR3 contains 15 residues.

J is TRBJ2-7 and V is TRBV5-1, with TRBD2 matching 10 bases. V trimming: 4 bases; J trimming: 2 bases; junction bases outside the gene matches: 6. There are 15 residues in the CDR3. Germline CDR1 SGHRS, CDR2 YFSETQ. CDR3 amino acids: CASSRGLASAYEQYF. The CDR3 DNA follows: TGCGCCAGCAGCCGGGGACTAGCGAGTGCCTACGAGCAGTACTTC.

This clone was detected once. The chain couples TRBV19 to TRBJ1-5, with no clear D. Germline values: CDR1 LNHDA, CDR2 SQIVND (reference sequence). The ends were cut back, 2 bases at V and 0 bases at J, with 8 bases in the middle. The CDR3 spans 15 residues. The CDR3 sequence: CASSIRGNSNQPQHF. The CDR3 DNA follows: TGTGCCAGTAGTATACGGGGAAATAGCAATCAGCCCCAGCATTTT.

This clone was detected once. The chain uses TRBV19 and TRBJ1-1, with 12 bases matching TRBD1. This CDR3 region has 19 residues. Germline loops: CDR1 LNHDA, CDR2 SQIVND (reference sequence). The trim removed 2 bases at V and 3 bases at J, leaving 13 bases unmatched. The DNA of the CDR3 is TGTGCCAGTAGTATAACAAACCGGGACAGGGGGCGTTCGGACACTGAAGCTTTCTTT. Translation: CASSITNRDRGRSDTEAFF.

The rearrangement uses TRBV6-5 and TRBJ2-1; 9 positions match TRBD1. This CDR3 contains 11 residues. The V gene end was trimmed by 11 bases and the J gene end by 10 bases; junction bases not matched to a gene: 6. CDR1 and CDR2 from the germline V gene are MNHEY and SVGAGI. CDR3 nucleotides: TGTGCCGTCAGACAGGGGGGGGAGCAGTTCTTC. Encoded protein: CAVRQGGEQFF.

The chain combines TRBV19 with TRBJ1-1, with a weak D call TRBD1 (6 bases). Germline V lookup: CDR1 LNHDA, CDR2 SQIVND (reference sequence). V lost 10 bases to trimming and J lost 3 bases, with 9 bases between them. The length of the CDR3 is 11 residues. The CDR3 region is CATQGYTEAFF. The CDR3 region has the DNA TGTGCCACCCAGGGGTACACTGAAGCTTTCTTT.

This chain joins TRBV6-5 and TRBJ1-6, with 7 nucleotides matching TRBD1. Per germline, CDR1 MNHEY and CDR2 SVGAGI. The CDR3 is made up of 15 amino acids. The V gene end was trimmed by 1 base and the J gene end by 7 bases; junction bases not matched to a gene: 4. CDR3 loop: CASSYFGTVNSPLHF. The CDR3 DNA follows: TGTGCCAGCAGTTACTTCGGGACAGTAAATTCACCCCTCCACTTT.

The chain couples TRBV7-2 to TRBJ2-5; maybe TRBD2 (6 bases). This CDR3 is built from 15 residues. Trimming removed 5 bases from V and 0 bases from J, with 13 bases in between. Germline lookup yields CDR1 SGHTA and CDR2 FQGNSA. The CDR3 DNA follows: TGTGCCAGCAGCCCCCGGGAGCTCAACCAAGAGACCCAGTACTTC. Translating it yields CASSPRELNQETQYF.

The gene calls are TRBV5-6 and TRBJ2-7; the D gene is possibly TRBD1 (6 bases). The CDR3 spans 15 residues. The V end lost 4 bases, the J end lost 2 bases, and 16 bases lay between the germline ends. Germline V CDR1 and CDR2: SGHDT, YYEEEE. The CDR3 loop reads CASSRDWTAPYEQYF. CDR3 DNA: TGTGCCAGCAGCCGCGATTGGACAGCTCCCTACGAGCAGTACTTC. Variable domain in full (rest from reference TRBV5-6 and TRBJ2-7): DAGVTQSPTHLIKTRGQQVTLRCSPKSGHDTVSWYQQALGQGPQFIFQYYEEEERQRGNFPDRFSGHQFPNYSSELNVNALLLGDSALYLCASSRDWTAPYEQYFGPGTRLTVT.

Details on this clone: Other DNA sequences from this sample encode an identical CDR3 as well. The chain links TRBV18 to TRBJ1-2; D is uncertain. Between the trimmed V and J ends, which lost 3 bases and 3 bases, there was a span of 11 bases. This CDR3 is built from 14 residues. CDR1 is KGHSH, CDR2 LQKENI, per germline. In DNA, the CDR3 is TGTGCCAGCTCACCTCCGCTACTGGACTATGGCTACACCTTC. Translated: CASSPPLLDYGYTF.

The V gene is TRBV6-5, the J gene TRBJ2-3; 7 bases match TRBD2. The CDR3 extends over 15 amino acids. J lost 7 bases, V lost 6 bases, and 13 bases had no gene match. Germline lookup yields CDR1 MNHEY and CDR2 SVGAGI. This CDR3 is CASSLPSGPRNTQYF. DNA for the CDR3: TGTGCCAGCAGCCTACCTAGCGGCCCCAGAAATACGCAGTATTTT.

V usage is TRBV13 and J usage is TRBJ2-7; 9 nucleotides line up with TRBD1. The trim removed 4 bases at V and 3 bases at J, leaving 7 bases unmatched. The CDR3 length is 15 residues. CDR1 and CDR2 from the germline V gene are PRHDT and FYEKMQ (reference sequence). This CDR3 reads CASSSSGTGFYEQYF. The CDR3 nucleotides are TGTGCCAGCAGCTCGTCCGGGACAGGGTTCTACGAGCAGTACTTC.

This clone was seen a single time. The gene calls are TRBV24-1 and TRBJ2-1; 7 bases are a match to TRBD2. Unmatched junction bases numbered 8, after V lost 9 bases and J lost 7 bases. There are 13 residues in the CDR3. Germline V CDR1 and CDR2: KGHDR, SFDVKD. The CDR3 loop is CATDSGAGNEQFF. The CDR3 DNA reads TGTGCCACCGACAGCGGGGCAGGGAATGAGCAGTTCTTC.

J is TRBJ2-1 and V is TRBV7-2, with TRBD1 matching over 7 bases. The CDR3 is made up of 17 amino acids. Germline CDR1 SGHTA, CDR2 FQGNSA. V lost 1 base, J lost 0 bases, and 6 bases stayed unmatched. The DNA of the CDR3 is TGTGCCAGCAGCTTAGTGGTCAGGGGGAGCTCCTACAATGAGCAGTTCTTC. As protein: CASSLVVRGSSYNEQFF.

As regards this clone: The sample contains more than one DNA sequence encoding this CDR3. The chain employs TRBV5-1 and TRBJ2-1; 7 nucleotides match TRBD2. The germline CDR1 and CDR2 sequences are SGHRS and YFSETQ. Germline trimming cut 2 bases from V and 0 bases from J; bases unmatched to any gene: 5. The CDR3 loop spans 16 amino acids. The CDR3 bases are TGCGCCAGCAGCTTTTCAGCGGGATCCTCCTACAATGAGCAGTTCTTC. This encodes CASSFSAGSSYNEQFF.